A single sample is the source of the 12 T cell receptor beta chains below, sequenced in a study of shared clonotypes between healthy human individuals. Using immunoSEQ multiplex PCR, the repertoire was profiled, and TCRdb retains in-frame clones only, with some absent. The sample lists about 2.5 million clones, just under 95% occurring once. The sequenced sample consisted of naive CD4+ T cells from PBMCs. The subset: CD45RA+ positively selected. Receptors originate from a man aged 18 to 30 in good health. Some clones in this sample may be carry-over from other donors' samples.

V gene TRBV28 combines with J gene TRBJ2-7; D may be TRBD1 or TRBD2 (5 bases each). This CDR3 has 14 residues. Germline V lookup: CDR1 MDHEN, CDR2 SYDVKM. V lost 6 bases and J lost 2, with 14 bases in between. The CDR3 here is CASRGDRDTYEQYF. The CDR3 DNA sequence: TGTGCCAGCAGGGGGGACCGTGACACCTACGAGCAGTACTTC.

J is TRBJ2-5 and V is TRBV7-2; TRBD1 agrees at 10 bases. There are 14 residues in the CDR3. V lost 6 bases to trimming and J lost 6 bases; unmatched junction nucleotides: 7. Germline V gene lookup returns CDR1 SGHTA and CDR2 FQGNSA. In nucleotides, the CDR3 is TGTGCCAGCAGGAGGACAGGGGGATGGCAGACCCAGTACTTC. It is translated as CASRRTGGWQTQYF.

The chain is built from TRBV7-2 and TRBJ1-2; a possible D gene is TRBD1 (5 bases). The CDR3 runs to 13 residues. V lost 2 bases and J lost 4, with 8 bases in between. Germline lookup yields CDR1 SGHTA and CDR2 FQGNSA. The CDR3 protein is CASSLTGSYGYTF. In DNA form, the CDR3 reads TGTGCCAGCAGCTTAACAGGATCCTATGGCTACACCTTC.

This chain connects TRBV28 to TRBJ1-2, with 7 bases that match TRBD1. The germline V gene encodes CDR1 MDHEN and CDR2 SYDVKM. The V gene end was trimmed by 5 bases and the J gene end by 4 bases; junction bases not matched to a gene: 16. This CDR3 is 17 amino acids long. The CDR3: CASSDHRGQSPPYGYTF. In DNA form, the CDR3 reads TGTGCCAGCAGTGACCACAGGGGCCAGAGCCCTCCCTATGGCTACACCTTC.

V and J are TRBV10-3 and TRBJ2-3, with 7 positions matching TRBD2. Germline trimming cut 0 bases from V and 1 base from J; bases unmatched to any gene: 4. Germline V gene sequence: CDR1 ENHRY, CDR2 SYGVKD. The CDR3 is 16 amino acids. The CDR3 loop is CAISESPLAGTDTQYF. CDR3 nucleotides: TGTGCCATCAGTGAGTCGCCCCTAGCGGGCACAGATACGCAGTATTTT.

V usage is TRBV11-2 and J usage is TRBJ1-5; no reliable D call. CDR1 SGHAT and CDR2 FQNNGV come from the germline V gene. Trimming stripped 1 base from V and 4 bases from J, with 5 bases between. The CDR3 extends over 13 amino acids. The CDR3 region has the DNA TGTGCCAGCAGCTTAGCGTGGAATCAGCCCCAGCATTTT. Protein sequence: CASSLAWNQPQHF. Full variable domain (missing parts from reference TRBV11-2 and TRBJ1-5): EAGVAQSPRYKIIEKRQSVAFWCNPISGHATLYWYQQILGQGPKLLIQFQNNGVVDDSQLPKDRFSAERLKGVDSTLKIQPAKLEDSAVYLCASSLAWNQPQHFGDGTRLSIL.

Regarding this clone: The identical CDR3 is also encoded by other nucleotide sequences in the sample. The chain joins TRBV7-3 to TRBJ2-5; tentative D call: TRBD2 (6 bases). The CDR3 totals 14 residues. Germline V gives CDR1 SGHTA, CDR2 FQGTGA. V was pared by 2 bases and J by 2 bases, with 9 bases between. This CDR3 reads CASSLRGTQETQYF. The CDR3 bases are TGTGCCAGCAGCTTACGCGGGACTCAAGAGACCCAGTACTTC.

The chain recombines TRBV18 with TRBJ2-1; possible D gene TRBD1, 5 bases. V was clipped by 1 base and J by 9 bases, with 10 bases between them. The germline V gene encodes CDR1 KGHSH and CDR2 LQKENI. This CDR3 has 13 amino acids. CDR3 nucleotides: TGTGCCAGCTCACCACGGCAGGGCAGTGAGCAGTTCTTC. It codes for CASSPRQGSEQFF. The variable domain in full, completed from reference TRBV18 and TRBJ2-1, reads NAGVMQNPRHLVRRRGQEARLRCSPMKGHSHVYWYRQLPEEGLKFMVYLQKENIIDESGMPKERFSAEFPKEGPSILRIQQVVRGDSAAYFCASSPRQGSEQFFGPGTRLTVL.

V is TRBV6-4 and J is TRBJ2-7; D may correspond to TRBD1 or TRBD2 (6 bases each). V lost 8 bases and J lost 1, with 21 bases in between. Germline CDR1 reads MRHNA; CDR2 reads SNTAGT. The CDR3 is made up of 16 amino acids. The CDR3, as DNA: TGTGCCAGCTTCCCGACGGGGGCCCGGTATTCCTACGAGCAGTACTTC. It translates to CASFPTGARYSYEQYF.

As DNA, the CDR3 is TGTGCCAGTAGTATTTCAGTCCAAGCCTACGAGCAGTACTTC. As protein: CASSISVQAYEQYF. This chain connects TRBV19 to TRBJ2-7; D ambiguous. CDR3 length: 14 amino acids. The germline gives CDR1 LNHDA, CDR2 SQIVND (reference sequence). V was trimmed by 3 bases and J by 2 bases, leaving 11 bases between them.

The V and J genes are TRBV28 and TRBJ1-5, with unresolved D. Germline CDR1 is MDHEN and CDR2 is SYDVKM. The CDR3 is 16 residues long. V was cut by 8 bases and J by 4 bases, with 21 bases left in between. The CDR3 sequence is CASGFRSAQGNQPQHF. The CDR3 region has the DNA TGTGCCAGCGGATTTCGAAGCGCCCAAGGGAATCAGCCCCAGCATTTT.

The CDR3 loop is CASSYSVFTSTDTQYF. CDR3 nucleotides: TGTGCCAGCAGTTACTCTGTCTTCACATCCACAGATACGCAGTATTTT. J is TRBJ2-3 and V is TRBV6-5; D remains ambiguous. CDR1 MNHEY and CDR2 SVGAGI come from the germline V gene. V dropped 0 bases and J dropped 2 bases, with 12 bases sitting between them. The CDR3 runs to 16 residues.